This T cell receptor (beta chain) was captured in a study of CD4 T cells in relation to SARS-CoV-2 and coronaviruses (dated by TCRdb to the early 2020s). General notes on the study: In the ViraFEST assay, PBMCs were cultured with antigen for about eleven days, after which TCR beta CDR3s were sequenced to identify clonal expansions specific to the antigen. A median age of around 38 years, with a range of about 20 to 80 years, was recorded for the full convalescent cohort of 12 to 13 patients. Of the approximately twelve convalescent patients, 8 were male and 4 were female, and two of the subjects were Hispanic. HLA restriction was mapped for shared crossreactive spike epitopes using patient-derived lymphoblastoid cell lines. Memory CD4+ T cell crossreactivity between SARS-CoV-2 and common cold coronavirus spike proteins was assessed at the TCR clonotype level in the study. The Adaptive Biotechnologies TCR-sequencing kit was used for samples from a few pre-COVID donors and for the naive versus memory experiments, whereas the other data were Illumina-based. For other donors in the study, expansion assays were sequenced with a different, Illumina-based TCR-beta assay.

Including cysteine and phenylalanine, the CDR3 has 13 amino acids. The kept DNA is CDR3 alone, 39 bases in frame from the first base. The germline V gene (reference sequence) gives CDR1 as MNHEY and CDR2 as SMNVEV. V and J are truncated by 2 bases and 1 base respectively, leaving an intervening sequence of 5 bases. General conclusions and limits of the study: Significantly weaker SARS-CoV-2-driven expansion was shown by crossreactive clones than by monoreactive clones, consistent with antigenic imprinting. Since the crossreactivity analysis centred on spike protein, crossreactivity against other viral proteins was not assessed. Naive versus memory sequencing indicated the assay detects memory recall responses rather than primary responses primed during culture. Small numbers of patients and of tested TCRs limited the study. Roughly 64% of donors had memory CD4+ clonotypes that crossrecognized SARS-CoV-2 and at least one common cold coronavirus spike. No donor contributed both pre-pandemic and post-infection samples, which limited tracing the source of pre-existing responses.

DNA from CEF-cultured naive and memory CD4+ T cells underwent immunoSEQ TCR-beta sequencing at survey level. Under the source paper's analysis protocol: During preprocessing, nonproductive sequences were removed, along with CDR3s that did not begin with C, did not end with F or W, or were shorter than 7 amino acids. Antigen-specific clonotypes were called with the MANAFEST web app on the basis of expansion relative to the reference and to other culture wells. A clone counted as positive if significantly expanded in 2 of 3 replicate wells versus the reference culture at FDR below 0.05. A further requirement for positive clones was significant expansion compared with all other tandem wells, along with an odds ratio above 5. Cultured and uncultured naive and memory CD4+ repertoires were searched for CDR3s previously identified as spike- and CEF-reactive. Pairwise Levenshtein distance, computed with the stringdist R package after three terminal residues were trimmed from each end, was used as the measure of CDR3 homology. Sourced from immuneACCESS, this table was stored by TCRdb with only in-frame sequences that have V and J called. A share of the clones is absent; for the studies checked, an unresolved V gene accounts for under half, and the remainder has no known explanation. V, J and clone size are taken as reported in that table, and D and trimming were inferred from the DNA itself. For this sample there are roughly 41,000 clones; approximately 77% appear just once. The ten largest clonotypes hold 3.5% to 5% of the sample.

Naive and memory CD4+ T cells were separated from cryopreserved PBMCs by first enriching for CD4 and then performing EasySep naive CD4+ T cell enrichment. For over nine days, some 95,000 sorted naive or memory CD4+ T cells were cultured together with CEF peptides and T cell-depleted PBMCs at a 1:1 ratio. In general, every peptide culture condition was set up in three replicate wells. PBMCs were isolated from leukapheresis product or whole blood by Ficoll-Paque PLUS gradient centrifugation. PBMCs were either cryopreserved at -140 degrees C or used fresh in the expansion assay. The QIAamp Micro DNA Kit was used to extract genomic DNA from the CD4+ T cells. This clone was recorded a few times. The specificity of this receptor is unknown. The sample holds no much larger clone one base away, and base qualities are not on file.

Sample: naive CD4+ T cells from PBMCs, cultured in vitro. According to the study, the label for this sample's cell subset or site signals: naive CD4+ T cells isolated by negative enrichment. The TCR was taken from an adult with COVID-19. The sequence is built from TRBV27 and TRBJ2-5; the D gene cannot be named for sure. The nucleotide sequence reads TGTGCCAGCAGTTTACTGAGCCAAGAGACCCAGTACTTC. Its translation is CASSLLSQETQYF.